These 7 T cell receptor beta chains were all obtained from the same sample, sequenced in a study of read filtering for tumor transcriptome and immune sequencing. This library used roughly 400 ng RNA and molecular barcoded adaptors spanning alpha/delta and beta/gamma chains. TCRdb fed the reads into MiXCR, producing one record per CDR3 protein. Of about 39,000 distinct CDR3 sequences listed, more than 13% are singletons. Sequenced sample: a population of CD138-negative cells sorted from bone marrow. The receptors were sampled from a donor at least 40 years old with multiple myeloma.

Of note for this clonotype: A much larger clone sits a single nucleotide away, making a read error possible. The genes are TRBV19 and TRBJ2-1, with TRBD2 matching 10 bases. The germline V gene has CDR1 LNHDA and CDR2 SQIVND (reference sequence). CDR3 length: 16 residues. The CDR3 sequence: CTSSTRTSGSYNEQFF. DNA for the CDR3: TGTACCAGTAGTACCAGGACTAGCGGTTCCTACAATGAGCAGTTCTTC. The whole variable domain, remainder taken from reference TRBV19 and TRBJ2-1, is DGGITQSPKYLFRKEGQNVTLSCEQNLNHDAMYWYRQDPGQGLRLIYYSQIVNDFQKGDIAEGYSVSREKKESFPLTVTSAQKNPTAFYLCTSSTRTSGSYNEQFFGPGTRLTVL.

This clonotype showed up many times. The J gene is TRBJ2-7, the V gene TRBV12-3 or TRBV12-4; 7 bases align to TRBD1. The CDR3 contains 11 residues. The junction had 6 bases not matched to a gene; V was cut back by 6 bases and J by 10 bases. The CDR3 here is CASRTGSKQYF. The CDR3 DNA is TGTGCCAGCAGGACAGGGTCCAAACAGTACTTC.

Notes on this clonotype: A much larger clone differs from this one at a single base, so this may be a read error. The chain has TRBV11-3 and TRBJ2-3, with 8 bases fitting TRBD1. CDR1 and CDR2 from the germline V gene are SGHNT and YENEEA. Trimming removed 7 bases from V and 1 base from J; junction bases left unmatched: 4. The CDR3 contains 14 residues. The CDR3 nucleotides read TGTGCCAGCACCACGACAGGGGGCACAGATACGCAGTATTTT. It codes for CASTTTGGTDTQYF. Variable domain in full (rest from reference TRBV11-3 and TRBJ2-3): EAGVVQSPRYKIIEKKQPVAFWCNPISGHNTLYWYLQNLGQGPELLIRYENEEAVDDSQLPKDRFSAERLKGVDSTLKIQPAELGDSAVYLCASTTTGGTDTQYFGPGTRLTVL.

This clonotype was detected a few times. This chain joins TRBV28 and TRBJ2-3, with 7 bases that match TRBD2. CDR1 is MDHEN and CDR2 is SYDVKM in the germline V gene. This CDR3 is 11 amino acids long. Trimming cost V 6 bases and J 6 bases; bases outside gene matches: 0. The CDR3 sequence: CASRGGDTQYF. For the CDR3, the DNA is TGTGCCAGCAGGGGGGGGGATACGCAGTATTTT. Together with reference TRBV28 and TRBJ2-3, the CDR3 gives the full variable domain: DVKVTQSSRYLVKRTGEKVFLECVQDMDHENMFWYRQDPGLGLRLIYFSYDVKMKEKGDIPEGYSVSREKKERFSLILESASTNQTSMYLCASRGGDTQYFGPGTRLTVL.

This clonotype occurred many times. The chain employs TRBV3-1 and TRBJ1-4; TRBD1 is a possible D gene (5 bases). With 1 base removed from V and 8 bases from J, the gap between germline ends came to 14 bases. There are 15 residues in the CDR3. The germline V gene encodes CDR1 LGHDT and CDR2 YNNKEL (reference sequence). CDR3 DNA sequence: TGTGCCAGCAGCCAAGGTACAGGCCTTGGAGAAAAACTGTTTTTT. This encodes CASSQGTGLGEKLFF.

This clonotype was seen many times. J is TRBJ2-5 and V is TRBV11-2; no firm D call. Germline loops: CDR1 SGHAT, CDR2 FQNNGV. This CDR3 comprises 11 residues. V was trimmed by 6 bases and J by 0 bases, leaving 2 bases between them. CDR3 amino acids: CASSHQETQYF. CDR3 coding DNA: TGTGCCAGCAGTCACCAAGAGACCCAGTACTTC.

This clonotype showed up many times. The genes are TRBV10-3 and TRBJ1-3, with D unclear. The V gene's germline CDR1 is ENHRY and CDR2 SYGVKD. Trimming removed 10 bases at V and 2 bases at J, with 18 bases between. This CDR3 comprises 15 residues. CDR3 nucleotide sequence: TGTGCCACCAAGGTCACAATTCTGGCTGGAAACACCATATATTTT. Translating it yields CATKVTILAGNTIYF.